This paragraph reports one T cell receptor beta chain. The antigen remains undetermined. These data originate in a study of neurological immune-mediated disorders. Time point denoted: longitudinal time-point 3. From 2 million PBMCs stored at -80 C, the unsorted libraries were generated. Study-level results: Sharing of CDR3 amino acid sequences among expanded clones across subjects was absent, suggesting private repertoires in all groups.

The cDNA was synthesized by 5'RACE incorporating 10-nucleotide random UMIs. TCRdb independently ran MiXCR on the 5' RACE reads; one entry per CDR3 protein. This table holds fewer than 110,000 distinct CDR3 sequences, 11% found once. Germline CDR1 and CDR2: SGHRS and YFSETQ. V lost 5 bases, J lost 2 bases, and 7 bases stayed unmatched. This CDR3 is built from 16 residues. The receptor was derived from a female donor with HTLV-1-associated myelopathy (HAM/TSP). The specimen sequenced was PBMCs. The gene calls are TRBV5-1 and TRBJ2-3; 11 bases line up with TRBD2. This CDR3 is CASRVGLADYTDTQYF. CDR3 DNA sequence: TGCGCCAGCAGGGTGGGACTAGCGGATTACACAGATACGCAGTATTTT. Drawing the rest from reference TRBV5-1 and TRBJ2-3, the complete variable domain is KAGVTQTPRYLIKTRGQQVTLSCSPISGHRSVSWYQQTPGQGLQFLFEYFSETQRNKGNFPGRFSGRQFSNSRSEMNVSTLELGDSALYLCASRVGLADYTDTQYFGPGTRLTVL.